Shown below are 9 T cell receptor beta chains from a single sample sequenced in a study of vaccination and CD4 T cells after COVID-19. Their antigens remain unidentified. Sequenced with the Oncomine TCR Beta short-read assay was DNA taken from cultured CD4+ T cells. TCRdb re-called the PCR reads with MiXCR, one entry per CDR3 protein. The sample yields some 10,000 distinct CDR3 sequences, around 50% seen once. As for treatment: approximately 9-day PBMC culture with coronavirus spike peptide pools or control peptides (ViraFEST assay). Sequencing used CD4+ T cells from blood, cultured in vitro. These receptor sequences come from a human donor who had recovered from COVID-19.

The V call is TRBV7-2, the J call TRBJ2-3; D perhaps matches TRBD1 (6 bases). The ends were cut back, 3 bases at V and 0 bases at J, with 10 bases in the middle. Looked up from germline, CDR1 is SGHTA and CDR2 is FQGNSA. The CDR3 length is 15 residues. The DNA for the CDR3 is TGTGCCAGCAGCTTCCAGGGGTCTAGCACAGATACGCAGTATTTT. Its translation: CASSFQGSSTDTQYF.

The chain is built from TRBV6-5 and TRBJ2-6, with D maybe TRBD1 (6 bases). Germline assignment: CDR1 MNHEY and CDR2 SVGAGI. V was shortened by 0 bases and J by 3 bases, with 9 bases between the two germline ends. The CDR3 loop spans 16 amino acids. CDR3 sequence: CASSYSWGHGANVLTF. In DNA, the CDR3 is TGTGCCAGCAGTTACTCTTGGGGGCATGGGGCCAACGTCCTGACTTTC.

V and J are TRBV21-1 and TRBJ2-7. TRBV21-1 is designated a pseudogene. The CDR3 has 15 residues. CDR3 amino acids: CASSNGSNSSYEQYF. The CDR3, as DNA: TGTGCCAGCAGCAACGGGTCAAATAGCTCCTACGAGCAGTACTTC.

The chain joins TRBV6-5 to TRBJ2-3, with TRBD2 matching over 8 bases. V gave up 2 bases and J gave up 5 bases; unmatched junction bases: 15. This CDR3 contains 18 residues. Germline CDR1 MNHEY, CDR2 SVGAGI. CDR3: CASSYRGPQRGYGDTQYF. CDR3 nucleotide sequence: TGTGCCAGCAGTTACCGCGGTCCTCAGCGGGGGTATGGAGATACGCAGTATTTT.

The V and J genes are TRBV2 and TRBJ2-6, with 9 bases matching TRBD2. Germline V gene data show CDR1 as SNHLY and CDR2 as FYNNEI. This CDR3 comprises 18 residues. V was pared by 3 bases and J by 0 bases, with 6 bases of the junction left unmatched. The CDR3 loop reads CASSDRGGEPSGANVLTF. Here the CDR3 DNA reads TGTGCCAGCAGTGATCGCGGGGGGGAACCCTCTGGGGCCAACGTCCTGACTTTC.

The rearrangement links TRBV5-1 to TRBJ2-6; maybe TRBD1 (6 bases). CDR1 SGHRS and CDR2 YFSETQ come from the germline V gene. Trimming took 0 bases from V and 4 from J, leaving 11 bases between them. CDR3 size: 16 residues. Here the CDR3 DNA reads TGCGCCAGCAGCTTGGCCCAGGGGCTAGGGGCCAACGTCCTGACTTTC. Protein sequence: CASSLAQGLGANVLTF.

J is TRBJ2-7 and V is TRBV19; D might be TRBD1 or TRBD2, each matching 5 bases. Germline CDR1 LNHDA, CDR2 SQIVND (reference sequence). The CDR3 is made up of 15 amino acids. V shed 5 bases and J shed 1 base, with 15 bases lying between them. The CDR3 region is CASSLTGTDSYEQYF. The CDR3 DNA follows: TGTGCCAGTAGTCTAACCGGGACGGATTCCTACGAGCAGTACTTC. The full variable domain, rest sourced from reference TRBV19 and TRBJ2-7, is DGGITQSPKYLFRKEGQNVTLSCEQNLNHDAMYWYRQDPGQGLRLIYYSQIVNDFQKGDIAEGYSVSREKKESFPLTVTSAQKNPTAFYLCASSLTGTDSYEQYFGPGTRLTVT.

The chain employs TRBV11-3 and TRBJ1-1; D is perhaps TRBD1 (6 bases). The CDR3 has 17 residues. Germline values: CDR1 SGHNT, CDR2 YENEEA. V lost 4 bases and J 2 bases, leaving 20 bases between the germline ends. The CDR3, as DNA: TGTGCCAGCAGCTGGAGGACAGACGACATATCCAACACTGAAGCTTTCTTT. Encoded protein: CASSWRTDDISNTEAFF.

This chain joins TRBV19 and TRBJ1-2; perhaps TRBD1 as D (6 bases). The length of the CDR3 is 11 residues. The germline V gene has CDR1 LNHDA and CDR2 SQIVND (reference sequence). The V and J ends lost 8 bases and 7 bases respectively, with 11 bases between them. In nucleotides, the CDR3 is TGTGCCAGTGAATGGGGGGCTGGCTACACCTTC. This encodes CASEWGAGYTF.